The clone carrying this T cell receptor (beta chain) was recorded a few times. The source of the sample is a study of cytotoxic CD8 clonotypes in ibrutinib-treated CLL. The protocol was immunoSEQ multiplex PCR, while the TCRdb copy is restricted to in-frame clones and leaves out a portion. Found here are fewer than 50,000 clones, about 72% of them singletons; the top ten hold 13%. Germline loops: CDR1 SGHRS, CDR2 YFSETQ. V shed 4 bases and J 5 bases; nucleotides not matched to a gene: 8. The CDR3 is 15 amino acids. The origin of this receptor is a human donor with chronic lymphocytic leukemia. This material consisted of PBMCs, taken after 12 months of ibrutinib treatment. V is TRBV5-1 and J is TRBJ2-2; 7 nucleotides line up with TRBD1. DNA for the CDR3: TGCGCCAGCAGCAAGGGGGCCGACGCGACCGGGGAGCTGTTTTTT. This translates into CASSKGADATGELFF.